The following is a T cell receptor beta chain sequence with its context. Antigen: not known. The sample is drawn from a study of shared clonotypes between healthy human individuals. Study-wide results and limits: Clonotype sharing among donors was thought likely to change with sequencing depth. Generation probability values for non-shared clonotypes were lower than those for clonotypes shared by all four donors.

In the original workflow: Junction-only sequences produced by ImmunoSEQ had no quality scores, so filtering differed. Data came from immunoSEQ multiplex PCR; TCRdb stores just in-frame clones and leaves some out. That table gives V, J and clone size, and the DNA gave D and trimming. The repertoire holds roughly 2,000,000 clones, with about 95% as singletons. Naive CD8 cells lacked CD45RO and underwent positive selection for CCR7, leaving out terminally differentiated effector memory CD45RA+ cells. The specimen was naive CD8+ T cells sorted from blood. The sequence came from a man younger than 35 in good health.

The CDR3 DNA follows: TGTGCCAGCAGTTTGGCTAGCGGGATAAGTAATGAGCAGTTCTTC. It is translated as CASSLASGISNEQFF. The chain has TRBV6-6 and TRBJ2-1; 9 bases fit TRBD2. The trim removed 4 bases at V and 7 bases at J, leaving 8 bases unmatched. The germline CDR1 and CDR2 sequences are MNHNY and SVGAGI (reference sequence). The CDR3 length is 15 residues.